This T cell receptor beta chain was identified during a study of shared clonotypes between healthy human individuals. Germline V gives CDR1 SGHVS, CDR2 FNYEAQ. The CDR3 extends over 19 amino acids. J gave up 0 bases and V 2 bases, and 7 bases lay outside the gene matches. Sequencing used immunoSEQ multiplex PCR; TCRdb keeps in-frame clones, though not all of them. This table has about 2 million clones, 85% to 95% appearing once. The sequenced material came from naive CD4+ T cells sorted from blood. This sample's subset: CD45RA+ positively selected. This receptor was identified in a man aged 18 to 30 in good health. The gene calls are TRBV7-6 and TRBJ2-6; TRBD1 aligns across 10 bases. The CDR3 nucleotides read TGTGCCAGCAGCTTAAAGGGACAGGGGAAGAGCTCTGGGGCCAACGTCCTGACTTTC. The encoded protein is CASSLKGQGKSSGANVLTF.